These T cell receptor beta chains were read from a single sample in a study of blood T cell repertoires in COVID-19. This table comes from immunoSEQ multiplex PCR, and its TCRdb copy is limited to in-frame clones, with some not included. The repertoire has a few hundred thousand clones, about 85% of them found once; the top ten carry 0.87%. The sample was peripheral blood. These receptors were collected from a human donor with COVID-19, enrolled during active disease. The donor label of this sample is uncertain. Both conserved end residues are part of each CDR3. D genes are given only for firm matches. Part of the rows lack a size; the others show once, few, many or a class for expanded clones.

v_call	j_call	clone_size	d_call	cdr3_aa	cdr3_nt
TRBV5-1	TRBJ1-1	NA	TRBD1	CASSSSPGQRDTEAFF	TGCGCCAGCAGCTCCTCCCCGGGACAGCGCGACACTGAAGCTTTCTTT
TRBV7-3	TRBJ2-1	NA	TRBD1	CASSLTSELATGPYNEQFF	TGTGCCAGCAGCTTAACGTCGGAGTTGGCGACAGGGCCCTACAATGAGCAGTTCTTC
TRBV7-9	TRBJ2-1	NA	TRBD2	CASSLASRENEQFF	TGTGCCAGCAGCTTAGCGTCGCGGGAGAATGAGCAGTTCTTC
TRBV5-5	TRBJ1-6	few	NA	CASSLIGARGNNSPLHF	TGTGCCAGCAGCTTAATTGGGGCTCGCGGTAATAATTCACCCCTCCACTTT
TRBV5-1	TRBJ2-3	NA	TRBD1	CASSLDGTGDAFQYF	TGCGCCAGCAGCTTGGACGGGACAGGGGACGCCTTTCAGTATTTT
TRBV10-2	TRBJ1-1	NA	TRBD1	CASSELDRGIEAFF	TGCGCCAGCAGTGAATTGGACAGGGGGATTGAAGCTTTCTTT
TRBV25-1	TRBJ1-3	NA	TRBD1	CASTGTGGGNTIYF	TGTGCCAGCACTGGGACAGGGGGTGGAAACACCATATATTTT
TRBV19	TRBJ1-1	NA	NA	CASNDDRNTEAFF	TGTGCCAGTAACGACGACAGGAACACTGAAGCTTTCTTT
TRBV7-2	TRBJ1-6	NA	TRBD1	CASSFSGQGSSPLHF	TGTGCCAGCAGCTTCTCGGGACAGGGGAGCTCACCCCTCCACTTT
TRBV2	TRBJ1-5	NA	TRBD1	CASSVGRDRGHF	TGTGCCAGCAGCGTAGGACGGGACAGGGGGCATTTT
TRBV3-1/TRBV3-2	TRBJ1-3	NA	NA	CTSSQDFSGNTIYF	TGTACCAGCAGCCAAGACTTCTCTGGAAACACCATATATTTT
TRBV29-1	TRBJ2-1	NA	TRBD2	CSVVGSGRNNEQFF	TGCAGCGTTGTGGGTAGCGGGAGAAATAATGAGCAGTTCTTC
TRBV18	TRBJ2-1	NA	TRBD2	CASSLLGLAGEGNEQFF	TGTGCCAGCTCACTCTTAGGACTAGCGGGAGAGGGCAATGAGCAGTTCTTC
TRBV19	TRBJ1-3	few	NA	CASSTKGSAGNTIYF	TGTGCCAGTAGTACAAAAGGGAGCGCTGGAAACACCATATATTTT
TRBV5-4	TRBJ1-2	NA	TRBD1	CASSSARGIDGYTF	TGTGCCAGCAGCTCTGCCAGGGGGATTGATGGCTACACCTTC
TRBV20-1	TRBJ2-7	NA	NA	CSAERLYEQYF	TGCAGTGCCGAACGACTTTACGAGCAGTACTTC
TRBV30	TRBJ2-3	NA	TRBD2	CAWSGTSGRADTQYF	TGTGCCTGGAGCGGGACTAGCGGGAGGGCCGATACGCAGTATTTT
TRBV19	TRBJ1-1	NA	NA	CASNNRGGFTEAFF	TGTGCCAGTAACAATAGGGGGGGATTTACTGAAGCTTTCTTT
TRBV4-2	TRBJ2-3	NA	NA	CASSQDWRGTDTQYF	TGTGCCAGCAGCCAAGATTGGCGGGGCACAGATACGCAGTATTTT
TRBV9	TRBJ2-5	once	NA	CASSVGTVGETQYF	TGTGCCAGCAGCGTAGGAACAGTCGGTGAGACCCAGTACTTC
TRBV11-2	TRBJ2-3	few	TRBD2	CASSSRTSVPTDTQYF	TGTGCCAGCAGCTCCCGGACTAGCGTCCCCACAGATACGCAGTATTTT
TRBV9	TRBJ1-6	once	NA	CASSSLNSPLHF	TGTGCCAGCAGCAGCCTTAATTCACCCCTCCACTTT
TRBV5-4	TRBJ1-2	few	NA	CASSLWSGEYGYTF	TGTGCCAGCAGCTTGTGGTCGGGAGAGTATGGCTACACCTTC
TRBV7-3	TRBJ1-2	NA	TRBD1	CASSLTGQGLNYGYTF	TGTGCCAGCAGCTTAACAGGACAGGGGCTCAACTATGGCTACACCTTC
TRBV6-6	TRBJ2-3	NA	TRBD2	CASSSGRVTDTQYF	TGTGCCAGCTCTAGCGGGAGGGTAACAGATACGCAGTATTTT
TRBV9	TRBJ2-3	NA	NA	CASSVDLAGRTDTQYF	TGTGCCAGCAGCGTAGACCTGGCTGGGAGGACAGATACGCAGTATTTT
TRBV7-3	TRBJ1-3	NA	NA	CASSSFGISGNTIYF	TGTGCCAGCAGCTCCTTCGGGATTTCTGGAAACACCATATATTTT
TRBV14	TRBJ2-7	NA	NA	CASSRQGGAEQYF	TGTGCCAGCAGCCGTCAGGGGGGTGCCGAGCAGTACTTC
TRBV11-2	TRBJ1-1	once	NA	CASSLYIQGDTEAFF	TGTGCCAGCAGCTTATATATACAGGGAGACACTGAAGCTTTCTTT
TRBV7-9	TRBJ1-3	NA	NA	CASSDGSLSGNTIYF	TGTGCCAGCAGCGACGGGTCCCTCTCTGGAAACACCATATATTTT
TRBV11-2	TRBJ2-1	NA	TRBD2	CASSFLGEAGAGINEQFF	TGTGCCAGCAGCTTCTTGGGGGAAGCGGGAGCGGGGATAAATGAGCAGTTCTTC
TRBV9	TRBJ2-7	NA	NA	CASSPGVVNEQYF	TGTGCCAGCAGCCCAGGGGTGGTAAACGAGCAGTACTTC
TRBV6-2/TRBV6-3	TRBJ2-3	NA	TRBD2	CASSSVASGLPTDTQYF	TGTGCCAGCAGTTCAGTAGCTAGCGGGTTACCCACAGATACGCAGTATTTT
TRBV6-1	TRBJ1-3	NA	TRBD1	CASSESWDRVF	TGTGCCAGCAGTGAAAGTTGGGACAGGGTTTTT
TRBV28	TRBJ1-2	NA	NA	CASTSKGEGYTF	TGTGCCAGCACCTCGAAAGGGGAAGGCTACACCTTC
TRBV19	TRBJ1-5	NA	NA	CASSLRVSNQPQHF	TGTGCCAGTAGTCTCAGGGTTAGCAATCAGCCCCAGCATTTT
TRBV28	TRBJ2-7	NA	TRBD1	CASSGVGTGFYEQYF	TGTGCCAGCAGTGGGGTCGGGACAGGGTTTTACGAGCAGTACTTC
TRBV7-8	TRBJ2-7	few	TRBD1	CASSRQGALPEQYF	TGTGCCAGCAGTAGACAGGGGGCCCTCCCGGAGCAGTACTTC
TRBV5-1	TRBJ1-2	NA	TRBD1	CASSLGPGGSSGGYTF	TGCGCCAGCAGCTTGGGCCCAGGGGGCAGTTCGGGTGGCTACACCTTC
TRBV28	TRBJ2-1	NA	TRBD2	CASSLSLAGVGGEQFF	TGTGCCAGCAGTCTCTCGCTAGCGGGAGTGGGAGGTGAGCAGTTCTTC
TRBV5-3	TRBJ2-7	NA	TRBD1	CARSLDRASSYEQYF	TGTGCCAGAAGCCTGGACAGGGCTAGCTCCTACGAGCAGTACTTC